This TCR beta chain was observed in a study of cytomegalovirus exposure and HLA in healthy donors. Study-wide context: Among roughly 180 million T cells, an earlier analysis found roughly 100 million unique TCR beta sequences. HLA-typed donors were the source of approximately 88 million unique TCRs, which an early data release held.

The PCR employed 60 Vbeta primers together with 13 Jbeta primers. Data came from immunoSEQ multiplex PCR; TCRdb stores just in-frame clones and leaves some out. The table records around 130,000 clones, about 82% of them present only once. Trimming removed 6 bases from V and 2 bases from J; junction bases left unmatched: 9. The CDR3 has 16 residues. Germline V gene lookup returns CDR1 MNHEY and CDR2 SMNVEV (reference sequence). This sequence was found in a boy aged 5-17 years in good health and CMV-seronegative. V is TRBV27 and J is TRBJ1-2; 10 bases agree with TRBD1. Material for sequencing was PBMCs. The CDR3, as DNA: TGTGCCAGCAGCCCAGCCGACAGGGGGCAGAACTATGGCTACACCTTC. Its protein product is CASSPADRGQNYGYTF.